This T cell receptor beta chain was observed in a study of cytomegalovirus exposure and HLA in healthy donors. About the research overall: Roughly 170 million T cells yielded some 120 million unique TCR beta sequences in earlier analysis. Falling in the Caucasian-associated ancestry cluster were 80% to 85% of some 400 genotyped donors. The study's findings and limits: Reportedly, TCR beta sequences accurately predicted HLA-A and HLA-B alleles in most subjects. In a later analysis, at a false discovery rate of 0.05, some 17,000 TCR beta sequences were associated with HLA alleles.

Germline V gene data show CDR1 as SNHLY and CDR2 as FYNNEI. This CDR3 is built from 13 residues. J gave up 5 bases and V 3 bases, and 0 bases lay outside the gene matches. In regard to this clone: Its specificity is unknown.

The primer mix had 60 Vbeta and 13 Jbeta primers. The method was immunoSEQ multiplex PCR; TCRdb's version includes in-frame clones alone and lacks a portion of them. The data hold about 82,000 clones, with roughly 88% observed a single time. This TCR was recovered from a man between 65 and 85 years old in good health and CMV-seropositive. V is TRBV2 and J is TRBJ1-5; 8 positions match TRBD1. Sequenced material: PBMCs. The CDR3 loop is CASSETGDQPQHF. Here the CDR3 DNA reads TGTGCCAGCAGTGAGACAGGGGATCAGCCCCAGCATTTT.